The source of this TCR beta chain is a study of blood T cell repertoires in COVID-19 (dated by TCRdb to between 2020 and 2021). Looking at the study overall: The collaborator samples originated in the United States, Italy and Spain and spanned the acute and convalescent phases of COVID-19. The prospective study material was composed of cDNA or gDNA derived from T cells, B-cell-depleted T cells, or PBMCs. Subjects who had been exposed to COVID-19, were actively infected with it, or had recovered from it provided the deeply sampled blood TCRbeta repertoires that made up the dataset. A freely available public database, intended as a resource for researchers studying the immune response to SARS-CoV-2, is where the repertoires were released. Samples came from the ongoing ImmuneRACE study (first 160 participants) plus 1,254 subjects from 6 global collaborators. Sample metadata almost always included a de-identified subject ID, COVID-19 status, age in years and sex. HLA class I and class II types, where available, came from metadata supplied by the sample provider rather than from assay-based typing.

The immunoSEQ Assay, a bias-controlled multiplex PCR, was used to amplify TCRbeta CDR3 regions from genomic DNA. In the paper's pipeline: Within the assay, amplification of reference gene primers was used to estimate how many nucleated cells each sample contained. To quantify the absolute abundance of each unique TCRbeta CDR3 rearrangement, sequence reads were collapsed and filtered. For each sample, productive Simpson clonality was calculated by taking the square root of Simpson's diversity index across productive rearrangements. Entries here come from immuneACCESS through TCRdb and include only in-frame sequences with V and J called. Some clones fail to appear in such tables; in the studies checked, an unresolved V gene covers under half of the shortfall, and the cause of the remainder is unknown. The V and J calls and clone size were taken over from that table, and D and trimming were inferred from the DNA. The sample table shows 150,000 to 200,000 clones, and just under 80% are seen once. Approximately 2.9% of the sample is in the top ten clones.

The collaborating institutions used their own protocols to collect whole blood in K2EDTA tubes. For TCRbeta analysis, collaborators shipped samples in one of three forms: frozen whole blood, isolated PBMCs, or DNA extracted from either of those sample types. As regards this clone: The target of this receptor is not known. One base away there is no much larger clone; base qualities are not given.

On the study overall, not on this receptor specifically: How much clinical and demographic metadata was included differed by source and by participant, and the metadata was provided uncurated.

The sequence came from a woman older than 75 with active or convalescent COVID-19. Sequencing was performed on peripheral blood.

The CDR3 in this case is CASSYGAGGPQETQYF. The DNA sequence reads TGTGCCAGCAGTTATGGAGCGGGGGGGCCCCAAGAGACCCAGTACTTC. The chain is assembled from TRBV27 and TRBJ2-5, with 10 central nucleotides matching TRBD2. Including the terminal cysteine and phenylalanine, the CDR3 comprises 16 residues. Of all the DNA, just the CDR3 is kept, 48 bases in frame from base 1. The germline V gene (reference sequence) specifies MNHEY as CDR1 and SMNVEV as CDR2. Here V drops 4 bases and J drops 1 base, and the junction holds 6 bases not matched to any gene.